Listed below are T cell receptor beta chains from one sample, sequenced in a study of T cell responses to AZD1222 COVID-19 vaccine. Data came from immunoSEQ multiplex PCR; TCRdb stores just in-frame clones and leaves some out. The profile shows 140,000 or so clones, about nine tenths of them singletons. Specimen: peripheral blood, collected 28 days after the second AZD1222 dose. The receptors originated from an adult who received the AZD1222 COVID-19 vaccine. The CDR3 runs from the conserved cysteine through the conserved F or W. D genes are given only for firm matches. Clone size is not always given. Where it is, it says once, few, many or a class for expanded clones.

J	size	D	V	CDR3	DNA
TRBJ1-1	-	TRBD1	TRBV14	CASSTRQGSMNTEAFF	TGTGCCAGCAGCACCAGACAGGGAAGCATGAACACTGAAGCTTTCTTT
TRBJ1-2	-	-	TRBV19	CASSRAGPNQGYGYTF	TGTGCCAGTAGTAGGGCCGGGCCAAACCAGGGCTATGGCTACACCTTC
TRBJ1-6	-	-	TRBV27	CASAVKNSPLHF	TGTGCCAGCGCCGTGAAAAATTCACCCCTCCACTTT
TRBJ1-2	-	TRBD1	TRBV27	CASSPGGGAGYGYTF	TGTGCCAGCAGTCCGGGAGGGGGCGCCGGCTATGGCTACACCTTC
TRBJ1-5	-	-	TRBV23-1	CANRVPSNQPQHF	TGCGCAAACAGGGTCCCTAGCAATCAGCCCCAGCATTTT
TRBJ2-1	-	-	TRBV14	CASSQGISGVNNEQFF	TGTGCCAGCAGCCAGGGTATTTCAGGAGTGAACAATGAGCAGTTCTTC
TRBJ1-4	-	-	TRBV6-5	CASIGLQWEKLFF	TGTGCCAGCATTGGCCTCCAGTGGGAAAAACTGTTTTTT
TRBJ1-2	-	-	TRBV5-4	CASSWGTGDYGYTF	TGTGCCAGCAGCTGGGGCACGGGAGACTATGGCTACACCTTC
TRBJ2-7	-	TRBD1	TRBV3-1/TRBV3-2	CASSPGQGDYEQYF	TGTGCCAGCAGCCCAGGACAGGGGGACTACGAGCAGTACTTC
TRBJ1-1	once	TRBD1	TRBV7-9	CASSIGQGLNTEAFF	TGTGCCAGCAGCATTGGACAGGGTCTGAACACTGAAGCTTTCTTT
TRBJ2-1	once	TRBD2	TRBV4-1	CASSQEAGRVAGGPRHEQFF	TGCGCCAGCAGCCAAGAGGCGGGGAGGGTAGCGGGAGGGCCTAGACATGAGCAGTTCTTC
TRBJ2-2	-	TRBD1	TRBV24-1	CATSAVGGTGVTGELFF	TGTGCCACCAGTGCCGTCGGGGGGACAGGGGTCACCGGGGAGCTGTTTTTT
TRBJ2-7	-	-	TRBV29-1	CSVGGRGAYEQYF	TGCAGCGTTGGGGGCAGGGGCGCCTACGAGCAGTACTTC
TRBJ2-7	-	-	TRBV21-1	CARATGWPYEQYF	TGTGCCAGGGCGACAGGGTGGCCCTACGAGCAGTACTTC
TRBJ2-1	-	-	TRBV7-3	CASSSRALGDRGEQFF	TGTGCCAGCAGCTCCCGGGCCTTAGGAGATCGGGGTGAGCAGTTCTTC
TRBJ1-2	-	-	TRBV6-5	CASGTRVGYGYTF	TGTGCCAGCGGTACCCGGGTTGGCTATGGCTACACCTTC
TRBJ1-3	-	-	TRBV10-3	CAISPPGGNSGNTIYF	TGTGCCATCAGTCCCCCGGGGGGGAACTCTGGAAACACCATATATTTT
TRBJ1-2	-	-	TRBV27	CASSLSNLGGDGYTF	TGTGCCAGCAGTTTATCGAACCTCGGGGGGGACGGCTACACCTTC
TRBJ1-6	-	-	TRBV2	CASSDVAGNSPLHF	TGTGCCAGCAGTGATGTGGCGGGTAATTCACCCCTCCACTTT
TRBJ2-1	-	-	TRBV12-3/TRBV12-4	CANPGEQFF	TGTGCCAACCCAGGGGAGCAGTTCTTC
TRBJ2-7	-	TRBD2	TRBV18	CASSPPGTNEQYF	TGTGCCAGCTCACCACCGGGGACTAACGAGCAGTACTTC
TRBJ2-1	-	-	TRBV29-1	CSVGSGAAGRQFF	TGCAGCGTTGGCAGCGGAGCCGCGGGTCGGCAGTTCTTC
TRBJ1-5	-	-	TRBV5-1	CASSLAPRGSPDEPQHF	TGCGCCAGCAGCTTGGCCCCTCGGGGGAGCCCGGACGAGCCCCAGCATTTT
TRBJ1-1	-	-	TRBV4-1	CASSQYSAGTEAFF	TGCGCCAGCAGCCAGTACAGTGCGGGCACTGAAGCTTTCTTT
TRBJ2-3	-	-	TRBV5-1	CASSRDERTDTQYF	TGCGCCAGCAGCCGGGACGAACGCACAGATACGCAGTATTTT
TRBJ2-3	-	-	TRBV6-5	CASSYGTTDTQYF	TGTGCCAGCAGTTACGGGACCACAGATACGCAGTATTTT
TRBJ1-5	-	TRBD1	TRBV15	CATSRDRGRNQPQHF	TGTGCCACCAGCAGGGACAGGGGGCGAAATCAGCCCCAGCATTTT